This TCR beta chain was identified in a study of blood T cells in healthy people across ages. Combining a sample-barcoded 5' primer with a J-beta primer mix, a second PCR ran for about 7 to 12 cycles. TCRdb independently ran MiXCR on the 5' RACE reads; one entry per CDR3 protein. The sample lists about 1.5 million distinct CDR3 sequences, around 39% seen once, with approximately 7.9% in the top ten. The germline gives CDR1 DFQATT, CDR2 SNEGSKA (reference sequence). Trimming took 3 bases from V and 0 from J, leaving 12 bases between them. The CDR3 spans 16 residues. Caucasian individuals from Russia who were healthy and aged 6 to 90 acted as donors. The draw of peripheral blood yielded ten milliliters from each donor.

The sequenced sample was blood. The receptor was isolated from a woman between 18 and 29 years old in good health. The V call is TRBV20-1, the J call TRBJ2-6; possibly TRBD1 for D (6 bases). CDR3 bases: TGCAGTGCTAGCCAGGACAGCTACTCTGGGGCCAACGTCCTGACTTTC. Its protein product is CSASQDSYSGANVLTF.